The clone carrying this T cell receptor beta chain was observed a few times. Trimming removed 0 bases at V and 5 bases at J, with 10 bases between. Germline CDR1 is PRHDT and CDR2 is FYEKMQ (reference sequence). The CDR3 sequence is 14 residues long. Patients were excluded for autoimmune disease history or systemic immunosuppression. Sequencing used immunoSEQ multiplex PCR; TCRdb keeps in-frame clones, though not all of them. Counted here are 60,000 to 75,000 clones, less than 90% occurring once; the ten biggest clones make up roughly 8%. This entry belongs to a study of OX40 agonist ivuxolimab in advanced cancers. Overall study: The dose-escalation cohort was over 65% male, with a mean age of approximately 62 years, ranging roughly 20 to 90. Three patients got partial responses; one had hepatocellular carcinoma and two had cutaneous melanoma.

The source material was CD4+ or CD8+ T cells sorted from blood, sampled in a trial of the OX40 agonist ivuxolimab. V is TRBV13 and J is TRBJ1-2, with D uncertain. The source is an adult with an advanced solid tumor such as melanoma, head and neck, liver or kidney cancer. The CDR3 region has the DNA TGTGCCAGCAGCTTAGGGTCCGGCGGATATGGCTACACCTTC. Residues: CASSLGSGGYGYTF.